This TCR beta chain was observed in a study of blood T cell repertoires in COVID-19. Enrolled during active infection, Seattle patients were then followed longitudinally. The CDR3 loop spans 13 amino acids. In germline, CDR1 is SEHNR, CDR2 FQNEAQ (reference sequence). V gave up 5 bases and J gave up 6 bases, with 13 bases separating them. Generated by immunoSEQ multiplex PCR, the TCRdb table keeps only in-frame clones and is missing some. The sample gives approximately 60,000 clones, around 87% of which show up once; roughly a fifth is in the top ten. This receptor was taken from a woman of 80 years or more with COVID-19, enrolled during active disease. The sample comprised peripheral blood. The J gene is TRBJ1-1, the V gene TRBV7-9; a possible D gene is TRBD1 (5 bases). This chain's CDR3 is CASSLDGAAEAFF. The CDR3 DNA sequence: TGTGCCAGCAGCCTGGATGGGGCCGCTGAAGCTTTCTTT.